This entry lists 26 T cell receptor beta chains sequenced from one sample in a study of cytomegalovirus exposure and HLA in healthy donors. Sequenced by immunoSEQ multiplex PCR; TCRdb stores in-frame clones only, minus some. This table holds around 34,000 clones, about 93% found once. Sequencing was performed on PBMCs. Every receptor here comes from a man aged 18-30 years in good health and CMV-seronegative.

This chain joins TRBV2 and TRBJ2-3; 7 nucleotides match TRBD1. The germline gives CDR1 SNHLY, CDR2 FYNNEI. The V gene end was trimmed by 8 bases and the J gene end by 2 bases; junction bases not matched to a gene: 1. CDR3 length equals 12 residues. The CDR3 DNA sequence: TGTGCCAGCGACAGGGACACAGATACGCAGTATTTT. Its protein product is CASDRDTDTQYF.

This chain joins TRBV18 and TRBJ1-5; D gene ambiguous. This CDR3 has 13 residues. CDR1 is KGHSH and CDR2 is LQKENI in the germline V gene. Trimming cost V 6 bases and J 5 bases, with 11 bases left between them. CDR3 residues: CASSEQADQPQHF. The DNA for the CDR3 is TGTGCCAGCTCCGAGCAGGCTGATCAGCCCCAGCATTTT.

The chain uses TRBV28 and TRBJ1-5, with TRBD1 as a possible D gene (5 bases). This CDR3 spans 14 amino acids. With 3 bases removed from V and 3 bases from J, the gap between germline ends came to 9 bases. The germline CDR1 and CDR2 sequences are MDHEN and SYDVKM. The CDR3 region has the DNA TGTGCCAGCAGTTTCGACAGTTTCAATCAGCCCCAGCATTTT. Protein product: CASSFDSFNQPQHF.

The CDR3, as DNA: TGTGCCAGCACTGCGGGGGGCTACGAGCAGTACTTC. This sequence encodes CASTAGGYEQYF. The chain has TRBV6-1 and TRBJ2-7; 8 nucleotides align to TRBD2. V gave up 7 bases and J gave up 3 bases; unmatched junction bases: 2. This CDR3 spans 12 amino acids. Germline V lookup: CDR1 MNHNS, CDR2 SASEGT.

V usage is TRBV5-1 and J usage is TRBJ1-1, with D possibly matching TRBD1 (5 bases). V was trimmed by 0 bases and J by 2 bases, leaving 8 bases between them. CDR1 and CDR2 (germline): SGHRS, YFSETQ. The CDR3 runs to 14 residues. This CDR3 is CASSLGGKNTEAFF. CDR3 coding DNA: TGCGCCAGCAGCTTGGGGGGCAAAAACACTGAAGCTTTCTTT.

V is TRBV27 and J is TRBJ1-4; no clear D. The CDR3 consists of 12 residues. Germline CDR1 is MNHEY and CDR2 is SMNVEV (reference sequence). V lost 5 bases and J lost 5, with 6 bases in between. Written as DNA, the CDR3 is TGTGCCAGCAGTCGGTTAAATGAAAAACTGTTTTTT. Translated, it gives CASSRLNEKLFF.

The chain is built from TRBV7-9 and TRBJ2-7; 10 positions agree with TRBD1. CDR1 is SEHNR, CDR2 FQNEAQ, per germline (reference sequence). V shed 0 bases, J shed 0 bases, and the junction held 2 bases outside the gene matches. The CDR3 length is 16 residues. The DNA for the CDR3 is TGTGCCAGCAGCTTAGCGAGGACAGGGGGCTCCTACGAGCAGTACTTC. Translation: CASSLARTGGSYEQYF. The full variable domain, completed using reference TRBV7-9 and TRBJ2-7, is DTGVSQNPRHKITKRGQNVTFRCDPISEHNRLYWYRQTLGQGPEFLTYFQNEAQLEKSRLLSDRFSAERPKGSFSTLEIQRTEQGDSAMYLCASSLARTGGSYEQYFGPGTRLTVT.

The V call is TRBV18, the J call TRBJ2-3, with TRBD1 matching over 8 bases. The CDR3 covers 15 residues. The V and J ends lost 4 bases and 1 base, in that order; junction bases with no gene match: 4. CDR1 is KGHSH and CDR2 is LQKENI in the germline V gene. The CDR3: CASSLTGQGTDTQYF. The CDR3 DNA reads TGTGCCAGCTCACTAACGGGACAGGGCACAGATACGCAGTATTTT. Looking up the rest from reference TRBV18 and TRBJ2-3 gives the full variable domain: NAGVMQNPRHLVRRRGQEARLRCSPMKGHSHVYWYRQLPEEGLKFMVYLQKENIIDESGMPKERFSAEFPKEGPSILRIQQVVRGDSAAYFCASSLTGQGTDTQYFGPGTRLTVL.

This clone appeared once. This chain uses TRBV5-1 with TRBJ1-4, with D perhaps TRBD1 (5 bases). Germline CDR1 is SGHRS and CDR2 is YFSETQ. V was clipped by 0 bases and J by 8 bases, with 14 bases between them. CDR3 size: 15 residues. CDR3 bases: TGCGCCAGCAGCTTGGGGACACAAAAGTGGGAAAAACTGTTTTTT. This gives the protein CASSLGTQKWEKLFF.

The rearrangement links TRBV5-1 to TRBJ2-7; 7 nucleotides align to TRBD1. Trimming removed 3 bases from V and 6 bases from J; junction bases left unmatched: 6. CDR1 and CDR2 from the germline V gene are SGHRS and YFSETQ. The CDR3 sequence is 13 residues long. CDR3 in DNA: TGCGCCAGCAGCTCACAGGGGCTTGGCGAGCAGTACTTC. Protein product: CASSSQGLGEQYF.

The CDR3 sequence is CASSLSLAGGLGEQFF. In DNA, the CDR3 is TGTGCCAGCAGCTTATCTCTAGCGGGGGGTTTAGGTGAGCAGTTCTTC. The chain recombines TRBV11-3 with TRBJ2-1; TRBD2 matches 11 bases. This CDR3 region has 16 residues. Per germline, CDR1 SGHNT and CDR2 YENEEA. Trimming took 2 bases from V and 9 from J; bases not matched to a gene: 9.

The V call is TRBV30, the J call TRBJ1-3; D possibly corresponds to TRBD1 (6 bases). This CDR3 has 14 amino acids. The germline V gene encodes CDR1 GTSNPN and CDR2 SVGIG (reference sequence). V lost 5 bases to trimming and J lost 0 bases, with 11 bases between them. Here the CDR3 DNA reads TGTGCCTGGCGACAGGACCGCTCTGGAAACACCATATATTTT. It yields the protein CAWRQDRSGNTIYF. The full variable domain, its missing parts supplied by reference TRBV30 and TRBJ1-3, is SQTIHQWPATLVQPVGSPLSLECTVEGTSNPNLYWYRQAAGRGLQLLFYSVGIGQISSEVPQNLSASRPQDRQFILSSKKLLLSDSGFYLCAWRQDRSGNTIYFGEGSWLTVV.

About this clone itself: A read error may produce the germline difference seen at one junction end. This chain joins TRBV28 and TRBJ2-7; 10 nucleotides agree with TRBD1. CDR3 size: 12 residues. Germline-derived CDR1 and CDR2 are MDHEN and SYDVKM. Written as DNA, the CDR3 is TGTGCCAGCAGCCCTAGACAGGGGGCAGGAGGCTTC. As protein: CASSPRQGAGGF.

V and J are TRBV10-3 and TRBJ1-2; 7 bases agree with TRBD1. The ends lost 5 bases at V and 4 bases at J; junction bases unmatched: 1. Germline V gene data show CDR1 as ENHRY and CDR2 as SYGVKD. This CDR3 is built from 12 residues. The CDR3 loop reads CAISTGAYGYTF. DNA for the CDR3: TGTGCCATCAGTACAGGGGCCTATGGCTACACCTTC.

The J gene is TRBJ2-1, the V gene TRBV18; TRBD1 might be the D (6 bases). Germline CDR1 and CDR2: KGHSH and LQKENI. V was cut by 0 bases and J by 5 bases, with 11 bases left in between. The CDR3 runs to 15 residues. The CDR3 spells CASSPPQGRDNEQFF. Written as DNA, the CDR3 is TGTGCCAGCTCACCACCACAGGGTAGAGACAATGAGCAGTTCTTC.

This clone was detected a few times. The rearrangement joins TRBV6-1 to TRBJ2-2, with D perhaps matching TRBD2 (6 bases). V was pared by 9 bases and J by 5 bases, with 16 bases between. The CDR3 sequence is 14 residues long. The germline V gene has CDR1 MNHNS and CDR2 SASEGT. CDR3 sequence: CARGRGVETGELFF. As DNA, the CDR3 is TGTGCCAGGGGGCGGGGAGTAGAAACCGGGGAGCTGTTTTTT.

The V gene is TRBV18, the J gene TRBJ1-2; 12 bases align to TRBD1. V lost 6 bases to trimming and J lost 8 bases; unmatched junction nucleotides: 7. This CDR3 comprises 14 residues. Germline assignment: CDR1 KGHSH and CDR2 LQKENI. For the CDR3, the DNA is TGTGCCAGCTCCCCGGGACAGGGGGCGGACGGCTACACCTTC. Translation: CASSPGQGADGYTF.

The CDR3 bases are TGTGCCAGCAGTGAAATTGGACAGGCCACAGATACGCAGTATTTT. Its translation: CASSEIGQATDTQYF. The chain joins TRBV6-1 to TRBJ2-3, with 7 bases identical to TRBD1. The CDR3 loop spans 15 amino acids. The V gene end was trimmed by 2 bases and the J gene end by 2 bases; junction bases not matched to a gene: 4. From germline, CDR1 is MNHNS and CDR2 SASEGT.

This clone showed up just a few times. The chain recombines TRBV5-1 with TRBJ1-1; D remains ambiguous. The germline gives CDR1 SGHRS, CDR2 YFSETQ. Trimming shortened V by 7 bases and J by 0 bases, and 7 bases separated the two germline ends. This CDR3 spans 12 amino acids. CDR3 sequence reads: CASEAMNTEAFF. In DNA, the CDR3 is TGCGCCAGCGAGGCCATGAACACTGAAGCTTTCTTT.

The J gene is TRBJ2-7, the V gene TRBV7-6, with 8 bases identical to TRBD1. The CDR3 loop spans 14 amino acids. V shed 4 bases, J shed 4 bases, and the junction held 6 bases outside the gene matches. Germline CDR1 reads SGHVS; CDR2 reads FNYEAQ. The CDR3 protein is CASSSGQGNYEQYF. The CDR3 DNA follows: TGTGCCAGCAGCTCTGGACAGGGTAATTACGAGCAGTACTTC.

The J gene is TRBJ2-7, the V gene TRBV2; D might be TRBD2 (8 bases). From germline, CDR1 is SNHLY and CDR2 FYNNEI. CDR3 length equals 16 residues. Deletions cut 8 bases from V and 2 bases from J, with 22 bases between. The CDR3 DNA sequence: TGTGCCAGCGGCAGGACAGGCCAACTAGCGGCCTACGAGCAGTACTTC. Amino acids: CASGRTGQLAAYEQYF.

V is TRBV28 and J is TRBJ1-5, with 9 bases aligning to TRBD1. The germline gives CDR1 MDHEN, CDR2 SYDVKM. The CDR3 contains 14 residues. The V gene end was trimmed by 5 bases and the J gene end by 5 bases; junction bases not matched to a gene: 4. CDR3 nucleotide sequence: TGTGCCAGCAGTATAGACAGGGGGGATCAGCCCCAGCATTTT. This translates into CASSIDRGDQPQHF.

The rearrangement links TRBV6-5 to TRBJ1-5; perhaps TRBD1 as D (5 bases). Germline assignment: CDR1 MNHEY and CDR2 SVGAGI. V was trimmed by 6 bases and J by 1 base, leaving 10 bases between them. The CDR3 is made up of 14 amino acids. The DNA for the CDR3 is TGTGCCAGCAGAGGGGTGGCGAGCAATCAGCCCCAGCATTTT. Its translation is CASRGVASNQPQHF.

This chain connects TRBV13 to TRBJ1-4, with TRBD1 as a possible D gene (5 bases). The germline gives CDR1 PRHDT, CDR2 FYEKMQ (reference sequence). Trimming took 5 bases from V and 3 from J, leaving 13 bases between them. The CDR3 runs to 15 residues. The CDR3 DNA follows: TGTGCCAGCAGCCCATGGGGGGAGGCTAATGAAAAACTGTTTTTT. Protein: CASSPWGEANEKLFF.

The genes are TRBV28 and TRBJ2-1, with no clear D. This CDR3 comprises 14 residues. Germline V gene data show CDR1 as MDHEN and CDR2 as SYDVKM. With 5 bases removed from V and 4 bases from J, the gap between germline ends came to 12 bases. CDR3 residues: CASSQASLYNEQFF. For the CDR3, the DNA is TGTGCCAGCAGTCAAGCATCCCTTTACAATGAGCAGTTCTTC.

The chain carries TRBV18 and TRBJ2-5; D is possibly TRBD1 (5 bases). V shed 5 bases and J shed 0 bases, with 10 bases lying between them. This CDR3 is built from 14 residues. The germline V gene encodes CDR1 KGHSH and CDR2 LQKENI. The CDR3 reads CASSRGQYQETQYF. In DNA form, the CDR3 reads TGTGCCAGCTCAAGGGGCCAATACCAAGAGACCCAGTACTTC. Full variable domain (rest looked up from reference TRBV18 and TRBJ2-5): NAGVMQNPRHLVRRRGQEARLRCSPMKGHSHVYWYRQLPEEGLKFMVYLQKENIIDESGMPKERFSAEFPKEGPSILRIQQVVRGDSAAYFCASSRGQYQETQYFGPGTRLLVL.